Following are 5 T cell receptor beta chains from one sample sequenced in a study of blood T cell repertoires in COVID-19 (dated by TCRdb to between 2020 and 2021). The library was made by the immunoSEQ multiplex PCR assay. Here the immuneACCESS table is served through TCRdb, limited to in-frame sequences with V and J called. Missing clones are a known gap in these copies; in checked studies unresolved V genes cover under half, and the rest lacks a known reason. Across this sample there are 45,000 to 55,000 clones, with roughly 84% seen only once. The ten largest clonotypes hold over 2% of the sample. The specimen sequenced was peripheral blood. These receptors were collected from a man between 50 and 59 years old with acute or convalescent COVID-19.

Within the sample, this clone is medium-sized. The chain uses TRBV19 and TRBJ1-1, with a weak D call TRBD1 (6 bases). With 3 bases removed from V and 4 bases from J, the gap between germline ends came to 9 bases. Germline V gives CDR1 LNHDA, CDR2 SQIVND (reference sequence). This CDR3 has 13 residues. The CDR3 region has the DNA TGTGCCAGTAGTATGACCAGGGGCACTGAAGCTTTCTTT. Protein sequence: CASSMTRGTEAFF.

V gene TRBV28 combines with J gene TRBJ1-3; tentative D call: TRBD1 (6 bases). The V end was cut by 6 bases, the J end by 0 bases, with 15 bases between. The CDR3 spans 16 residues. The germline V gene has CDR1 MDHEN and CDR2 SYDVKM. This CDR3 reads CASRWDTGSSGNTIYF. The DNA for the CDR3 is TGTGCCAGCAGGTGGGACACTGGGAGCTCTGGAAACACCATATATTTT.

V gene TRBV6-1 combines with J gene TRBJ2-7; TRBD2 matches 8 bases. V lost 2 bases, J lost 6 bases, and 12 bases stayed unmatched. Germline loops: CDR1 MNHNS, CDR2 SASEGT. The length of the CDR3 is 16 residues. The CDR3 spells CASSENPLGREVEQYF. The CDR3 coding sequence is TGTGCCAGCAGTGAAAACCCTCTTGGGCGGGAGGTCGAGCAGTACTTC.

The rearrangement joins TRBV4-1 to TRBJ1-3; D may be TRBD1 (6 bases). CDR1 and CDR2 from the germline V gene are MGHRA and YSYEKL. Between the trimmed V and J ends, which lost 6 bases and 1 base, there was a span of 10 bases. This CDR3 is built from 14 residues. In DNA, the CDR3 is TGCGCCAGCAGACTACAGGGTTCTGGAAACACCATATATTTT. Its translation is CASRLQGSGNTIYF.

The chain links TRBV3-1 (or the pseudogene TRBV3-2) to TRBJ2-7; 10 bases agree with TRBD2. V shed 5 bases, J shed 0 bases, and the junction held 7 bases outside the gene matches. In germline, CDR1 is LGHDT, CDR2 YNNKEL (reference sequence). The CDR3 is 16 residues long. The CDR3 bases are TGTGCCAGCAGCGCTCTAGCGGGGGTCAGCTCCTACGAGCAGTACTTC. Residues: CASSALAGVSSYEQYF.